Shown below are 27 T cell receptor beta chains from a single sample sequenced in a study of stem cell transplantation in POMP-related autoinflammatory disease. Generated by immunoSEQ multiplex PCR, the TCRdb table keeps only in-frame clones and is missing some. The sample yields roughly 70,000 clones, just over 90% seen once. The sample here was CD4+ T cells from PBMCs, taken after stem cell transplantation. These receptors came from a human patient with POMP-related autoinflammation and immune dysregulation (PRAID). The graft donor may have contributed some T cells.

The chain couples TRBV6-1 to TRBJ2-7; D is uncertain. V lost 4 bases to trimming and J lost 0 bases, with 19 bases between them. Germline CDR1 and CDR2: MNHNS and SASEGT. The CDR3 contains 17 residues. The CDR3 DNA reads TGTGCCAGCAGTGGCCCCGACCTTGCCCCGAGCTCCTACGAGCAGTACTTC. This sequence encodes CASSGPDLAPSSYEQYF.

The chain has TRBV18 and TRBJ2-3; perhaps TRBD1 as D (5 bases). The germline CDR1 and CDR2 sequences are KGHSH and LQKENI. This CDR3 has 14 amino acids. V gave up 3 bases and J gave up 1 base, with 8 bases separating them. The CDR3 bases are TGTGCCAGCTCACCGGTCAGGGGCACAGATACGCAGTATTTT. Protein product: CASSPVRGTDTQYF.

J is TRBJ1-6 and V is TRBV27; D is unresolved. The CDR3 consists of 14 residues. Germline CDR1 and CDR2: MNHEY and SMNVEV (reference sequence). V lost 6 bases and J lost 7, with 13 bases in between. CDR3 nucleotides: TGTGCCAGCAGGAGACACGTTGAAAATTCACCCCTCCACTTT. Translated: CASRRHVENSPLHF.

This clone was found once. The chain has TRBV6-5 and TRBJ1-1; D is undetermined. The germline V gene has CDR1 MNHEY and CDR2 SVGAGI. Trimming removed 6 bases at V and 4 bases at J, with 12 bases between. The CDR3 sequence is 13 residues long. This chain's CDR3 is CASSPLIGTEAFF. DNA of the CDR3: TGTGCCAGCAGCCCCTTAATCGGCACTGAAGCTTTCTTT.

This chain connects TRBV11-1 to TRBJ1-1, with D hard to call. CDR1 is SGHAT and CDR2 is FQDESV in the germline V gene (reference sequence). V lost 1 base and J lost 0, with 9 bases in between. The CDR3 runs 15 residues. DNA of the CDR3: TGTGCCAGCAGCTTAGTTAATACCGTGAACACTGAAGCTTTCTTT. It translates to CASSLVNTVNTEAFF. Drawing the rest from reference TRBV11-1 and TRBJ1-1, the complete variable domain is EAEVAQSPRYKITEKSQAVAFWCDPISGHATLYWYRQILGQGPELLVQFQDESVVDDSQLPKDRFSAERLKGVDSTLKIQPAELGDSAMYLCASSLVNTVNTEAFFGQGTRLTVV.

The rearrangement links TRBV25-1 to TRBJ2-1; TRBD2 aligns across 11 bases. J was trimmed by 7 bases and V by 5 bases; bases with no gene match: 7. Germline V gene data show CDR1 as MGHDK and CDR2 as SYGVNS. CDR3 length: 15 residues. The CDR3 protein is CASSSTGTSGNEQFF. The CDR3 nucleotides are TGTGCCAGCAGTTCGACCGGGACTAGCGGAAATGAGCAGTTCTTC.

This CDR3 reads CASSVGRGTRYDSNQPQHF. CDR3 nucleotide sequence: TGTGCCAGCAGTGTGGGCAGGGGTACTCGATACGATAGCAATCAGCCCCAGCATTTT. This chain connects TRBV6-4 to TRBJ1-5, with D possibly TRBD1 on 6 matching bases. CDR1 and CDR2 from the germline V gene are MRHNA and SNTAGT. The CDR3 length is 19 residues. Trimming removed 4 bases at V and 0 bases at J, with 22 bases between.

This clone was counted a single time. The chain is built from TRBV19 and TRBJ2-1; 14 bases fit TRBD2. This CDR3 comprises 18 residues. CDR1 is LNHDA and CDR2 is SQIVND in the germline V gene (reference sequence). Unmatched junction bases numbered 11, after V lost 6 bases and J lost 4 bases. The CDR3 bases are TGTGCCAGTAGAGGAGGGACCCGACTAGCGGGAGGGTACAATGAGCAGTTCTTC. It encodes CASRGGTRLAGGYNEQFF.

CDR3: CASSGGVHYGYTF. In nucleotides, the CDR3 is TGTGCCAGCAGTGGAGGGGTTCACTATGGCTACACCTTC. The J gene is TRBJ1-2, the V gene TRBV12-3 or TRBV12-4, with a weak D call TRBD1 (5 bases). V lost 5 bases, J lost 3 bases, and 10 bases lay in between. The CDR3 has 13 residues.

This clone was detected once. This chain connects TRBV16 to TRBJ2-7; D ambiguous. Germline V gene lookup returns CDR1 KGHSY and CDR2 FQNENV. The CDR3 contains 12 residues. V lost 2 bases, J lost 4 bases, and 6 bases lay in between. CDR3 in amino acids: CASSQSGYEQYV. DNA for the CDR3: TGTGCCAGCAGCCAAAGTGGTTACGAGCAGTACGTC.

This CDR3 reads CASRAGQGTQYF. CDR3 nucleotide sequence: TGTGCCAGCAGGGCCGGACAGGGTACGCAGTATTTT. The J gene is TRBJ2-3, the V gene TRBV28, with 8 nucleotides matching TRBD1. V lost 6 bases, J lost 8 bases, and 4 bases stayed unmatched. Germline loops: CDR1 MDHEN, CDR2 SYDVKM. The CDR3 runs to 12 residues. The entire variable domain, with the rest obtained from reference TRBV28 and TRBJ2-3, is as follows: DVKVTQSSRYLVKRTGEKVFLECVQDMDHENMFWYRQDPGLGLRLIYFSYDVKMKEKGDIPEGYSVSREKKERFSLILESASTNQTSMYLCASRAGQGTQYFGPGTRLTVL.

This clone was recorded once. The chain recombines TRBV7-2 with TRBJ2-7; perhaps TRBD2 as D (6 bases). This CDR3 comprises 14 residues. CDR1 is SGHTA and CDR2 is FQGNSA in the germline V gene. The V end was cut by 3 bases, the J end by 5 bases, with 14 bases between. This chain's CDR3 is CASSFRTSLHEQYF. In DNA, the CDR3 is TGTGCCAGCAGCTTTCGAACTAGCTTGCACGAGCAGTACTTC.

The chain combines TRBV24-1 with TRBJ2-1; D uncertain. The CDR3 has 13 amino acids. Deletions cut 7 bases from V and 4 bases from J, with 10 bases between. Germline CDR1 KGHDR, CDR2 SFDVKD. The CDR3 coding sequence is TGTGCCACCAGAGGCTCCGGATACAATGAGCAGTTCTTC. It encodes CATRGSGYNEQFF.

V gene TRBV5-1 combines with J gene TRBJ2-5; D might be TRBD1 (6 bases). From germline, CDR1 is SGHRS and CDR2 YFSETQ. The CDR3 sequence is 13 residues long. Trimming took off 4 bases at V and 4 bases at J, with 11 bases between the two ends. CDR3 in DNA: TGCGCCAGCAGCCCCCAGGGGCCAGAGACCCAGTACTTC. It is translated as CASSPQGPETQYF.

The chain employs TRBV5-1 and TRBJ1-3; 7 bases agree with TRBD1. CDR1 is SGHRS and CDR2 is YFSETQ in the germline V gene. The CDR3 length is 16 residues. V lost 3 bases, J lost 0 bases, and 6 bases stayed unmatched. CDR3 nucleotide sequence: TGCGCCAGCAGCTCTGGACAGGTTCCCTCTGGAAACACCATATATTTT. Protein sequence: CASSSGQVPSGNTIYF.

The chain is built from TRBV28 and TRBJ1-5; a possible D gene is TRBD1 (5 bases). Germline values: CDR1 MDHEN, CDR2 SYDVKM. V lost 4 bases and J 4 bases, leaving 14 bases between the germline ends. This CDR3 comprises 15 residues. CDR3 residues: CASSSHTRTNQPQHF. The CDR3 DNA reads TGTGCCAGCAGTTCCCATACAAGGACAAATCAGCCCCAGCATTTT.

The J gene is TRBJ2-2, the V gene TRBV19, with TRBD1 matching 9 bases. The CDR3 has 15 residues. Germline V gene lookup returns CDR1 LNHDA and CDR2 SQIVND (reference sequence). The V segment lost 5 bases and the J segment 6 bases; nucleotides outside the gene matches: 7. CDR3 sequence reads: CASSLDRGFPGELFF. DNA of the CDR3: TGTGCCAGTAGTCTCGACAGGGGGTTCCCCGGGGAGCTGTTTTTT. Using reference TRBV19 and TRBJ2-2 for the parts outside the CDR3, the full variable domain is DGGITQSPKYLFRKEGQNVTLSCEQNLNHDAMYWYRQDPGQGLRLIYYSQIVNDFQKGDIAEGYSVSREKKESFPLTVTSAQKNPTAFYLCASSLDRGFPGELFFGEGSRLTVL.

CDR3 in amino acids: CASSSGLAGVTDTQYF. CDR3 nucleotides: TGCGCCAGCAGCTCGGGACTAGCGGGAGTGACAGATACGCAGTATTTT. This sequence joins TRBV5-1 and TRBJ2-3, with 14 bases identical to TRBD2. The length of the CDR3 is 16 residues. The germline CDR1 and CDR2 sequences are SGHRS and YFSETQ. With V trimmed by 3 bases and J by 3 bases, 3 bases remained unmatched.

The CDR3 DNA reads as TGTGCCAGCAGTTTATTCCAGGGGGTAGGAGAGACCCAGTACTTC. This codes for CASSLFQGVGETQYF. The J gene is TRBJ2-5, the V gene TRBV28, with 7 bases that match TRBD1. Germline lookup yields CDR1 MDHEN and CDR2 SYDVKM. Trimming took 1 base from V and 4 from J; bases not matched to a gene: 6. The CDR3 is 15 amino acids.

J is TRBJ2-3 and V is TRBV2, with D possibly TRBD2 on 7 matching bases. V was shortened by 11 bases and J by 5 bases, with 14 bases between the two germline ends. The CDR3 is 12 amino acids. In germline, CDR1 is SNHLY, CDR2 FYNNEI. CDR3 nucleotides: TGTGCCGGGGGGGGCCTGGGAGATACGCAGTATTTT. This encodes CAGGGLGDTQYF.

The chain employs TRBV18 and TRBJ2-2; D is unresolved. This CDR3 is 14 amino acids long. Germline CDR1 KGHSH, CDR2 LQKENI. The V and J ends lost 2 bases and 2 bases respectively, with 6 bases between them. The CDR3, as DNA: TGTGCCAGCTCACCAGCCTTAAACACCGGGGAGCTGTTTTTT. This gives the protein CASSPALNTGELFF.

The V gene is TRBV6-1, the J gene TRBJ2-3; D ambiguous. V was pared by 3 bases and J by 1 base, with 5 bases between. CDR1 is MNHNS, CDR2 SASEGT, per germline. There are 13 residues in the CDR3. This CDR3 reads CASSDSRTDTQYF. As DNA, the CDR3 is TGTGCCAGCAGTGATAGCCGCACAGATACGCAGTATTTT.

The V call is TRBV2, the J call TRBJ2-1; 8 bases line up with TRBD1. This CDR3 is 16 amino acids long. Germline-derived CDR1 and CDR2 are SNHLY and FYNNEI. The V and J ends lost 5 bases and 0 bases, in that order; junction bases with no gene match: 6. In DNA form, the CDR3 reads TGTGCCAGCAGTCGGACAGGGCAAAGCTCCTACAATGAGCAGTTCTTC. Translating gives CASSRTGQSSYNEQFF.

The chain employs TRBV10-3 and TRBJ1-1; 11 bases fit TRBD1. Germline lookup yields CDR1 ENHRY and CDR2 SYGVKD. This CDR3 has 15 amino acids. J lost 3 bases, V lost 6 bases, and 6 bases had no gene match. The CDR3 sequence is CAISGTGGRDTEAFF. CDR3 sequence (DNA): TGTGCCATCAGCGGGACAGGGGGAAGGGACACTGAAGCTTTCTTT.

A remark on this clone: One end of the junction is discordant with germline, which a read error may explain. The rearrangement joins TRBV28 to TRBJ2-7, with D maybe TRBD1 (6 bases). The CDR3 sequence is 14 residues long. Germline loops: CDR1 MDHEN, CDR2 SYDVKM. This chain's CDR3 is CASSLGDRHRVLIF. The CDR3 region has the DNA TGTGCCAGCAGTTTAGGTGACCGACACAGGGTGCTCATCTTC. The complete variable domain, with remaining parts taken from reference TRBV28 and TRBJ2-7, reads DVKVTQSSRYLVKRTGEKVFLECVQDMDHENMFWYRQDPGLGLRLIYFSYDVKMKEKGDIPEGYSVSREKKERFSLILESASTNQTSMYLCASSLGDRHRVLIFGPGTRLTVT.

This clone was detected a few times. The chain carries TRBV19 and TRBJ1-5; D is unclear. V dropped 1 base and J dropped 0 bases, with 10 bases sitting between them. The CDR3 runs 16 residues. Germline V gene sequence: CDR1 LNHDA, CDR2 SQIVND (reference sequence). The CDR3 nucleotides are TGTGCCAGTAGTATAGGAGGGTCCGCTAGCAATCAGCCCCAGCATTTT. It specifies CASSIGGSASNQPQHF.

This clone was recorded a few times. This chain uses TRBV19 with TRBJ1-2; a weak D match, TRBD1 (5 bases). V was pared by 8 bases and J by 2 bases, with 15 bases between. This CDR3 has 14 residues. Germline V gives CDR1 LNHDA, CDR2 SQIVND (reference sequence). CDR3 nucleotides: TGTGCCAGTGCATTCAGGGCAGGGAACTATGGCTACACCTTC. Its translation is CASAFRAGNYGYTF.